This T cell receptor beta chain stems from a study of OX40 agonist ivuxolimab in advanced cancers. Study details: Three patients showed partial responses: one hepatocellular carcinoma and two cutaneous melanoma cases.

Germline CDR1 is SGHRS and CDR2 is YFSETQ. Trimming took 4 bases from V and 2 from J, leaving 16 bases between them. This CDR3 has 15 amino acids. Only in-frame clones appear in the TCRdb table, and some are missing; sequencing was by immunoSEQ multiplex PCR. In the table there are about 90,000 clones, nearly 90% of which are singletons. Source: CD4+ or CD8+ T cells sorted from blood, taken in a trial of the OX40 agonist ivuxolimab. The receptor was isolated from an adult with an advanced solid tumor such as melanoma, head and neck, liver or kidney cancer. V usage is TRBV5-1 and J usage is TRBJ2-7; a weak D match, TRBD1 (6 bases). The CDR3 DNA is TGCGCCAGCAGCGATACAGGGCGCGGAACCTACGAGCAGTACTTC. It codes for CASSDTGRGTYEQYF. Looking up the rest from reference TRBV5-1 and TRBJ2-7 gives the full variable domain: KAGVTQTPRYLIKTRGQQVTLSCSPISGHRSVSWYQQTPGQGLQFLFEYFSETQRNKGNFPGRFSGRQFSNSRSEMNVSTLELGDSALYLCASSDTGRGTYEQYFGPGTRLTVT.